This TCR beta chain is from a study of post-analysis software for immune sequencing data. Study details: Multiple sclerosis in the patients followed relapsing-remitting, secondary progressive and progressive-relapsing courses.

Germline CDR1 reads MNHEY; CDR2 reads SVGAGI. The CDR3 contains 14 residues. Unmatched junction bases numbered 6, after V lost 2 bases and J lost 10 bases. Libraries were made from TCR beta cDNA, and they carried unique molecular identifiers. Some 500,000 cDNA molecules were obtained per 1 to 10 million input T cells. TCRdb analysed the PCR reads with MiXCR anew, one entry per CDR3 protein. Seen here are around 710,000 distinct CDR3 sequences, 46% observed once, and the top ten hold just under 5%. Study results and caveats: There was significantly lower normalized Chao1 diversity in multiple sclerosis patients than in controls. Under the F measure, samples that were prepared in one batch clustered strongly together. Higher frequency in patients than in controls was seen for about five TRBV segments, with TRBV5-6, TRBV5-1 and TRBV20-1 among them.

As for this clonotype: Antigen: not known.

The V gene is TRBV6-5, the J gene TRBJ2-1; TRBD2 agrees at 9 bases. The TCR was taken from a girl under 18 with multiple sclerosis. Input material: blood. The CDR3 DNA reads TGTGCCAGCAGTTACGGGACTAGCCTGTCCGAGCAGTTCTTC. This gives the protein CASSYGTSLSEQFF.